The 27 T cell receptor beta chains below all came from one sample that was sequenced in a study of Ad26.COV2.S vaccination and SARS-CoV-2 variants. Described treatment: around 19 received Ad26.COV2.S at low or high dose, single or two shots; roughly five received placebo; per-sample allocation not given. Samples came from day 63 after the first vaccine or placebo injection. This table comes from immunoSEQ multiplex PCR, and its TCRdb copy is limited to in-frame clones, with some not included. The table has about 410,000 clones, roughly nine tenths seen once. The input for sequencing was peripheral blood, taken in a trial of Ad26.COV2.S vaccine versus placebo. These TCRs come from a person aged 18-60 years who received the Ad26.COV2.S COVID-19 vaccine or a placebo.

The genes are TRBV4-3 and TRBJ2-2; possibly TRBD2 for D (5 bases). Germline V gives CDR1 LGHNA, CDR2 YSLEER. Trimming left V 2 bases short and J 7 bases short, with 14 bases between. CDR3 length: 15 amino acids. CDR3 sequence: CASSQRVGGIGELFF. CDR3 coding DNA: TGCGCCAGCAGCCAAAGGGTAGGAGGAATCGGGGAGCTGTTTTTT.

In its sample, this clone was seen a few times. The chain recombines TRBV7-6 with TRBJ2-7, with 10 bases aligning to TRBD2. Germline-derived CDR1 and CDR2 are SGHVS and FNYEAQ. Trimming removed 8 bases from V and 5 bases from J; junction bases left unmatched: 12. This CDR3 has 15 residues. The CDR3 bases are TGTGCCAGCTCCCCCCAAGCGGGGGGGCTCCACGAGCAGTACTTC. Protein sequence: CASSPQAGGLHEQYF.

This clone came up a few times. The CDR3 DNA follows: TGTGCCAGCAGTGAAAGGTTAATCCTGGGGACTGAAGCTTTCTTT. It encodes CASSERLILGTEAFF. The chain employs TRBV2 and TRBJ1-1; D is ambiguous. V gave up 2 bases and J gave up 5 bases, with 15 bases separating them. The germline V gene encodes CDR1 SNHLY and CDR2 FYNNEI. The CDR3 covers 15 residues.

This sequence joins TRBV3-1 (or the pseudogene TRBV3-2) and TRBJ2-7; D is uncertain. Deletions cut 8 bases from V and 2 bases from J, with 10 bases between. Germline assignment: CDR1 LGHDT and CDR2 YNNKEL (reference sequence). The CDR3 is 12 amino acids. The CDR3 loop reads CASSGPAYEQYF. DNA for the CDR3: TGTGCCAGCTCCGGGCCAGCCTACGAGCAGTACTTC.

This sequence joins TRBV5-1 and TRBJ2-7; weak D call: TRBD1 (5 bases). Per germline, CDR1 SGHRS and CDR2 YFSETQ. The CDR3 runs to 14 residues. V was pared by 4 bases and J by 5 bases, with 16 bases between. The DNA for the CDR3 is TGCGCCAGCAGCCCCGGGCAGGGCACTCACGAGCAGTACTTC. Translating it yields CASSPGQGTHEQYF. Using reference TRBV5-1 and TRBJ2-7 for the parts outside the CDR3, the full variable domain is KAGVTQTPRYLIKTRGQQVTLSCSPISGHRSVSWYQQTPGQGLQFLFEYFSETQRNKGNFPGRFSGRQFSNSRSEMNVSTLELGDSALYLCASSPGQGTHEQYFGPGTRLTVT.

This clone was found once. CDR3 in DNA: TGCGCCAGCAGCTTGGAGAATAGAATGGGGGCCTCTGAAGCTTTCTTT. Translation gives CASSLENRMGASEAFF. The rearrangement uses TRBV5-1 and TRBJ1-1; the D gene is possibly TRBD1 (6 bases). CDR3 size: 16 residues. Trimming left V 0 bases short and J 6 bases short, with 18 bases between. Per the germline V gene, CDR1 is SGHRS and CDR2 is YFSETQ.

About this clone itself: Other DNA sequences in the same sample also yield this CDR3. The CDR3 DNA reads as TGCGCCAGCAGTGAGTCGGAACAACTTAACACTGAAGCTTTCTTT. Its translation: CASSESEQLNTEAFF. This chain uses TRBV10-1 with TRBJ1-1, with unresolved D. Trimming took off 0 bases at V and 2 bases at J, with 10 bases between the two ends. The CDR3 totals 15 residues. The germline V gene encodes CDR1 WNHNN and CDR2 SYGVQD (reference sequence).

CDR3 protein: CAWSGSSYGYTF. The CDR3 coding sequence is TGTGCCTGGAGTGGGTCGAGCTATGGCTACACCTTC. The chain employs TRBV30 and TRBJ1-2; no reliable D call. Per germline, CDR1 GTSNPN and CDR2 SVGIG (reference sequence). There are 12 residues in the CDR3. V shed 1 base and J shed 4 bases, with 7 bases lying between them.

The V and J genes are TRBV6-1 and TRBJ1-2, with 7 bases fitting TRBD1. Looked up from germline, CDR1 is MNHNS and CDR2 is SASEGT. Trimming cost V 6 bases and J 7 bases; bases outside gene matches: 5. The CDR3 sequence is 12 residues long. CDR3 nucleotides: TGTGCCAGCAGAAGACAGGGCAGTGGCTACACCTTC. Protein: CASRRQGSGYTF.

The V call is TRBV4-1, the J call TRBJ1-1; 8 bases align to TRBD1. Trimming cost V 1 base and J 5 bases; bases outside gene matches: 9. This CDR3 has 16 amino acids. Germline CDR1 reads MGHRA; CDR2 reads YSYEKL. The CDR3 coding sequence is TGCGCCAGCAGCCAAGCCGACCGACAGGGGAGAACTGAAGCTTTCTTT. Amino acid sequence: CASSQADRQGRTEAFF.

The genes are TRBV27 and TRBJ2-1, with a possible D match to TRBD1 (6 bases). The CDR3 covers 15 residues. Looked up from germline, CDR1 is MNHEY and CDR2 is SMNVEV (reference sequence). V was clipped by 5 bases and J by 9 bases, with 20 bases between them. DNA of the CDR3: TGTGCCAGCAGTCACCGGACAGTGGGGGTGGGTGAGCAGTTCTTC. Its protein is CASSHRTVGVGEQFF.

The sample holds one count of this clone. This chain joins TRBV3-1 (or the pseudogene TRBV3-2) and TRBJ2-7; 9 bases align to TRBD1. There are 15 residues in the CDR3. Germline V CDR1 and CDR2: LGHDT, YNNKEL (reference sequence). Germline trimming cut 0 bases from V and 6 bases from J; bases unmatched to any gene: 6. The CDR3 nucleotides are TGTGCCAGCAGCCAAGACCGGGACAGGGTCCGCGAGCAGTACTTC. Translated: CASSQDRDRVREQYF.

V and J are TRBV6-5 and TRBJ2-7, with no clear D. V was pared by 6 bases and J by 3 bases, with 18 bases between. In germline, CDR1 is MNHEY, CDR2 SVGAGI. CDR3 length: 15 amino acids. The CDR3 spells CASSPRNLVGYEQYF. CDR3 sequence (DNA): TGTGCCAGCAGCCCCCGAAATTTGGTAGGCTACGAGCAGTACTTC.

The chain is built from TRBV3-1 (or the pseudogene TRBV3-2) and TRBJ2-3; no reliable D call. Germline CDR1 reads LGHDT; CDR2 reads YNNKEL (reference sequence). V gave up 0 bases and J gave up 7 bases, with 2 bases separating them. The CDR3 has 11 residues. CDR3 DNA: TGTGCCAGCAGCCAAGAAAATACGCAGTATTTT. Amino acid sequence: CASSQENTQYF.

The CDR3 DNA follows: TGTGCCAGCAGTTCTGGCAGGATGAACACTGAAGCTTTCTTT. Amino acid sequence: CASSSGRMNTEAFF. This chain joins TRBV6-6 and TRBJ1-1; D is unclear. The CDR3 has 14 amino acids. V lost 4 bases and J 0 bases, leaving 9 bases between the germline ends. The V gene's germline CDR1 is MNHNY and CDR2 SVGAGI (reference sequence).

This chain joins TRBV13 and TRBJ1-2, with a possible D match to TRBD1 (5 bases). The germline V gene has CDR1 PRHDT and CDR2 FYEKMQ (reference sequence). This CDR3 spans 12 amino acids. The V end lost 0 bases, the J end lost 8 bases, and 7 bases lay between the germline ends. CDR3 DNA sequence: TGTGCCAGCAGCTTAGGGACAGTCGGCTACACCTTC. This sequence encodes CASSLGTVGYTF.

V is TRBV5-4 and J is TRBJ2-5; a weak D match, TRBD2 (6 bases). Per germline, CDR1 SGHNT and CDR2 YYREEE (reference sequence). Trimming took off 0 bases at V and 2 bases at J, with 8 bases between the two ends. The CDR3 contains 14 residues. CDR3 DNA: TGTGCCAGCAGCTTGGTTGGGGGGCAAGAGACCCAGTACTTC. Translating gives CASSLVGGQETQYF.

The chain couples TRBV1 to TRBJ1-5. TRBV1 is noted as a pseudogene. This CDR3 region has 18 residues. The CDR3 reads CTSSQEGAGLWRGQPQHF. For the CDR3, the DNA is TGCACCAGCAGCCAAGAAGGGGCAGGGCTGTGGCGGGGGCAGCCCCAGCATTTT.

On this clone itself: One end of the junction does not line up with germline, which may come from a read error. The rearrangement joins TRBV3-1 (or the pseudogene TRBV3-2) to TRBJ2-1; possibly TRBD1 for D (5 bases). Germline V lookup: CDR1 LGHDT, CDR2 YNNKEL (reference sequence). The CDR3 covers 11 residues. As DNA, the CDR3 is TGTGCCAGCGGCCAGGGCTATGAGCAGTTCTTC. Translated: CASGQGYEQFF.

The chain joins TRBV2 to TRBJ1-1, with a weak D call TRBD1 (5 bases). Trimming stripped 4 bases from V and 7 bases from J, with 10 bases between. CDR3 length: 12 residues. The germline V gene encodes CDR1 SNHLY and CDR2 FYNNEI. In DNA form, the CDR3 reads TGTGCCAGCAGTGTTGAGGGACTTGAAGCTTTCTTT. Translating it yields CASSVEGLEAFF.

The V gene is TRBV4-1, the J gene TRBJ2-7, with TRBD1 identical over 11 bases. The J segment lost 7 bases and the V segment lost 0 bases, leaving 8 bases of the junction unmatched. This CDR3 comprises 16 residues. Germline CDR1 MGHRA, CDR2 YSYEKL. CDR3 sequence (DNA): TGCGCCAGCAGCCAAGATTACGGGGACAGGGGGGAAGAGCAGTACTTC. Amino acid sequence: CASSQDYGDRGEEQYF.

The J gene is TRBJ2-1, the V gene TRBV6-5; 9 bases are a match to TRBD2. Germline loops: CDR1 MNHEY, CDR2 SVGAGI. The ends lost 4 bases at V and 4 bases at J; junction bases unmatched: 5. The CDR3 runs 15 residues. The CDR3 region has the DNA TGTGCCAGCAGTTTAAGCGGGGGGTTATACAATGAGCAGTTCTTC. This codes for CASSLSGGLYNEQFF.

The chain joins TRBV19 to TRBJ2-7; tentative D call: TRBD1 (6 bases). V was clipped by 5 bases and J by 2 bases, with 13 bases between them. The CDR3 totals 14 residues. From germline, CDR1 is LNHDA and CDR2 SQIVND (reference sequence). The chain's CDR3 is CASSVTGNTYEQYF. The DNA for the CDR3 is TGTGCCAGTAGTGTGACAGGTAATACCTACGAGCAGTACTTC.

V gene TRBV9 combines with J gene TRBJ2-7, with D possibly matching TRBD1 (6 bases). The CDR3 sequence is 14 residues long. Germline V gene sequence: CDR1 SGDLS, CDR2 YYNGEE. V gave up 0 bases and J gave up 6 bases, with 13 bases separating them. The CDR3, as DNA: TGTGCCAGCAGCGTAGACCCCCAGGGGCGCGAGCAGTACTTC. This gives the protein CASSVDPQGREQYF.

V usage is TRBV5-1 and J usage is TRBJ1-1, with 8 bases matching TRBD1. The germline CDR1 and CDR2 sequences are SGHRS and YFSETQ. This CDR3 contains 15 residues. Unmatched junction bases numbered 9, after V lost 4 bases and J lost 4 bases. In DNA form, the CDR3 reads TGCGCCAGCAGCAGCGGACAGGGTTATTCCACTGAAGCTTTCTTT. Amino acids: CASSSGQGYSTEAFF.

V gene TRBV7-9 combines with J gene TRBJ1-2, with D possibly matching TRBD1 (6 bases). The CDR3 is 14 residues long. Between the trimmed V and J ends, which lost 4 bases and 7 bases, there was a span of 16 bases. The V gene's germline CDR1 is SEHNR and CDR2 FQNEAQ (reference sequence). The CDR3 loop reads CASSSYRVSTGYTF. The CDR3 DNA follows: TGTGCCAGCAGCTCCTACAGGGTATCTACTGGCTACACCTTC.

This chain links TRBV2 with TRBJ2-7; 7 bases map to TRBD1. From germline, CDR1 is SNHLY and CDR2 FYNNEI. The V and J ends lost 5 bases and 2 bases, in that order; junction bases with no gene match: 6. This CDR3 contains 14 residues. The CDR3 protein is CASSLFTGAYEQYF. CDR3 coding DNA: TGTGCCAGCAGTCTATTCACAGGGGCCTACGAGCAGTACTTC.